These 19 T cell receptor beta chains were all obtained from the same sample, sequenced in a study of shared clonotypes between healthy human individuals. Here immunoSEQ multiplex PCR was the method, and the copy in TCRdb shows in-frame clones only, minus some. The sample lists about 2.4 million clones; under 95% were seen once. Sequenced material: naive CD4+ T cells from PBMCs. Subset defined: CD45RA+ positively selected. The source of these receptors is a man in his late teens or twenties in good health. Some clones in this sample may be carry-over from other donors' samples.

The genes are TRBV7-9 and TRBJ2-5; D is perhaps TRBD1 or TRBD2 (5 bases each). Trimming shortened V by 2 bases and J by 5 bases, and 15 bases separated the two germline ends. This CDR3 comprises 15 residues. Germline V gene sequence: CDR1 SEHNR, CDR2 FQNEAQ (reference sequence). CDR3 amino acids: CASSLLGPPVETQYF. CDR3 in DNA: TGTGCCAGCAGCTTATTGGGACCTCCCGTGGAGACCCAGTACTTC.

The chain employs TRBV9 and TRBJ2-2; tentatively, D is TRBD2 (6 bases). V lost 0 bases to trimming and J lost 5 bases, with 11 bases between them. CDR3 size: 15 residues. Germline assignment: CDR1 SGDLS and CDR2 YYNGEE. As DNA, the CDR3 is TGTGCCAGCAGCGTAGACGGGAGCGGTACCGGGGAGCTGTTTTTT. It yields the protein CASSVDGSGTGELFF. Full variable domain (rest looked up from reference TRBV9 and TRBJ2-2): DSGVTQTPKHLITATGQRVTLRCSPRSGDLSVYWYQQSLDQGLQFLIQYYNGEERAKGNILERFSAQQFPDLHSELNLSSLELGDSALYFCASSVDGSGTGELFFGEGSRLTVL.

The CDR3 DNA sequence: TGTGCCTGGAGAATAGGGGCAGGGCCCCACACCGGGGAGCTGTTTTTT. Its protein product is CAWRIGAGPHTGELFF. The V and J genes are TRBV30 and TRBJ2-2, with a possible D match to TRBD1 (5 bases). Germline-derived CDR1 and CDR2 are GTSNPN and SVGIG (reference sequence). Trimming took off 3 bases at V and 3 bases at J, with 17 bases between the two ends. The CDR3 has 16 amino acids.

The chain links TRBV27 to TRBJ1-2, with TRBD1 matching over 7 bases. The trim removed 8 bases at V and 4 bases at J, leaving 19 bases unmatched. Germline V CDR1 and CDR2: MNHEY, SMNVEV (reference sequence). The CDR3 runs 17 residues. The CDR3 loop is CASPQAGGRSSIYGYTF. DNA of the CDR3: TGTGCCAGCCCGCAGGCAGGGGGGCGCAGTTCAATCTATGGCTACACCTTC.

V usage is TRBV5-8 and J usage is TRBJ1-2; D perhaps matches TRBD1 (6 bases). V was trimmed by 6 bases and J by 5 bases, leaving 20 bases between them. Germline V gene data show CDR1 as SGHTS and CDR2 as YDEGEE. The CDR3 extends over 15 amino acids. CDR3 in amino acids: CASNARPGATYGYTF. CDR3 coding DNA: TGTGCCAGCAACGCGCGGCCGGGGGCAACGTATGGCTACACCTTC.

The CDR3 region is CAWGSPLGSGANVLTF. Here the CDR3 DNA reads TGTGCCTGGGGCTCCCCCTTAGGCTCTGGGGCCAACGTCCTGACTTTC. The chain carries TRBV30 and TRBJ2-6; D remains unclear. Germline V gene sequence: CDR1 GTSNPN, CDR2 SVGIG (reference sequence). The V and J ends lost 5 bases and 0 bases respectively, with 14 bases between them. The CDR3 contains 16 residues.

The chain combines TRBV30 with TRBJ2-5; D may be TRBD2 (5 bases). The V end was cut by 8 bases, the J end by 2 bases, with 15 bases between. The CDR3 contains 13 residues. Germline V gene sequence: CDR1 GTSNPN, CDR2 SVGIG (reference sequence). The CDR3 sequence is CAHRELRQETQYF. CDR3 sequence (DNA): TGTGCCCATAGGGAGCTGAGACAAGAGACCCAGTACTTC.

The chain combines TRBV28 with TRBJ2-1; D is unclear. The CDR3 has 12 amino acids. Germline values: CDR1 MDHEN, CDR2 SYDVKM. Trimming pared 11 bases from V and 0 bases from J, leaving 8 bases between. The CDR3 reads CAVTSSYNEQFF. DNA for the CDR3: TGTGCCGTAACAAGCTCCTACAATGAGCAGTTCTTC.

The count of this clone is one. The chain combines TRBV6-6 with TRBJ1-2, with D hard to call. Germline CDR1 MNHNY, CDR2 SVGAGI (reference sequence). The CDR3 runs to 14 residues. V lost 7 bases to trimming and J lost 5 bases, with 17 bases between them. CDR3 nucleotide sequence: TGTGCCAGCATAGGCGGGAATCCGATTTATGGCTACACCTTC. It specifies CASIGGNPIYGYTF.

With respect to this clone: In the same sample, other DNA sequences code for this CDR3. The chain has TRBV5-1 and TRBJ1-2; D is possibly TRBD1 (6 bases). V was shortened by 0 bases and J by 5 bases, with 8 bases between the two germline ends. The CDR3 covers 13 residues. The germline CDR1 and CDR2 sequences are SGHRS and YFSETQ. The CDR3 DNA reads TGCGCCAGCAGCTTGGAACAGGGATATGGCTACACCTTC. Translated: CASSLEQGYGYTF.

This chain uses TRBV6-1 with TRBJ1-1, with TRBD1 identical over 7 bases. V dropped 4 bases and J dropped 4; count of bases not matched to a gene: 6. Germline values: CDR1 MNHNS, CDR2 SASEGT. This CDR3 has 14 amino acids. In DNA, the CDR3 is TGTGCCAGCAGTGGAACAGGGGTACTCACTGAAGCTTTCTTT. It specifies CASSGTGVLTEAFF.

V gene TRBV6-5 combines with J gene TRBJ1-1; no clear D gene. Germline CDR1 MNHEY, CDR2 SVGAGI. Trimming stripped 2 bases from V and 14 bases from J, with 9 bases between. The CDR3 has 10 amino acids. DNA of the CDR3: TGTGCCAGCAGTTACGGTCGGGAATTCTTT. Amino acids: CASSYGREFF.

This chain links TRBV28 with TRBJ1-2; 7 bases map to TRBD1. V lost 4 bases and J lost 3; bases outside the gene matches: 11. Germline assignment: CDR1 MDHEN and CDR2 SYDVKM. CDR3 length: 16 residues. The chain's CDR3 is CASSSITRTGHYGYTF. CDR3 DNA sequence: TGTGCCAGCAGTTCAATAACTCGGACAGGACACTATGGCTACACCTTC.

The chain has TRBV20-1 and TRBJ2-7; D remains ambiguous. Between the trimmed V and J ends, which lost 5 bases and 2 bases, there was a span of 7 bases. Germline V gene data show CDR1 as DFQATT and CDR2 as SNEGSKA (reference sequence). The CDR3 has 11 residues. CDR3 bases: TGCAGTGCTTCCTTCCCCTACGAGCAGTACTTC. As protein: CSASFPYEQYF.

This clone was found once. The CDR3 DNA sequence: TGTGCCAGCAGAAAGTCGGGACAGACGGTTGGAAACACCATATATTTT. As protein: CASRKSGQTVGNTIYF. The rearrangement joins TRBV27 to TRBJ1-3; 7 bases are a match to TRBD1. Germline V gives CDR1 MNHEY, CDR2 SMNVEV (reference sequence). The CDR3 is 16 residues long. J gave up 3 bases and V 6 bases, and 11 bases lay outside the gene matches.

The rearrangement joins TRBV28 to TRBJ1-2, with unresolved D. Trimming stripped 6 bases from V and 8 bases from J, with 13 bases between. CDR1 MDHEN and CDR2 SYDVKM come from the germline V gene. The CDR3 extends over 12 amino acids. The CDR3: CASRNTVSGYTF. The CDR3 DNA follows: TGTGCCAGCAGGAATACAGTGAGCGGCTACACCTTC.

CDR3 nucleotide sequence: TGTGCCACCAGCAGAGATTCGGCATTGGGGTCCACTGAAGCTTTCTTT. It specifies CATSRDSALGSTEAFF. J is TRBJ1-1 and V is TRBV15; D ambiguous. This CDR3 is 16 amino acids long. V dropped 0 bases and J dropped 4 bases, with 15 bases sitting between them. Germline V CDR1 and CDR2: LNHNV, YYDKDF (reference sequence).

This clone has just one count. The gene calls are TRBV7-2 and TRBJ2-6; 7 bases are a match to TRBD2. Trimming at V came to 5 bases and at J to 1 base, leaving 2 bases not matched to a gene. Germline assignment: CDR1 SGHTA and CDR2 FQGNSA. This CDR3 spans 15 amino acids. CDR3 region: CASSVGGSGANVLTF. The CDR3 DNA reads as TGTGCCAGCAGCGTCGGGGGGTCTGGGGCCAACGTCCTGACTTTC.

This clone came up once. The chain recombines TRBV7-9 with TRBJ1-4; 9 bases line up with TRBD1. In germline, CDR1 is SEHNR, CDR2 FQNEAQ (reference sequence). CDR3 size: 15 residues. The junction had 5 bases not matched to a gene; V was cut back by 5 bases and J by 4 bases. The CDR3 spells CASSTRQGDNEKLFF. The CDR3 DNA follows: TGTGCCAGCAGCACTCGACAGGGGGATAATGAAAAACTGTTTTTT.